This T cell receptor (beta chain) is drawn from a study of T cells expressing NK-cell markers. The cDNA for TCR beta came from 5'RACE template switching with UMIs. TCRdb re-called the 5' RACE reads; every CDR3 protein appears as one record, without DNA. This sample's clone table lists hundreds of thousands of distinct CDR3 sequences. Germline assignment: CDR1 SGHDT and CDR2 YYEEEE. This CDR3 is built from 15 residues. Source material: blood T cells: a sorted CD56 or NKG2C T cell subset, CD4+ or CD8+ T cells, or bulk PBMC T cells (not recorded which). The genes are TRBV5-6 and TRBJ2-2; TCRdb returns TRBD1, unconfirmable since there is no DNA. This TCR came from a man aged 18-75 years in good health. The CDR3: CASSPRQRNTGELFF.